This TCR beta chain was profiled in a study of blood T cell dynamics during melanoma immunotherapy. Findings of the study overall: Unlike progressors, later disease-control patients had W3 repertoires gaining clonality or diversity.

A remark on this clone: Its antigen remains unidentified.

The time point here: pre-treatment baseline. V shed 4 bases and J shed 4 bases, with 11 bases lying between them. The CDR3 consists of 13 residues. The germline gives CDR1 SGDLS, CDR2 YYNGEE. Method: immunoSEQ multiplex PCR; TCRdb's copy keeps in-frame clones and lacks some. The sample lists fewer than 11,000 clones; 88% were seen once. The chain combines TRBV9 with TRBJ1-1; tentative D call: TRBD1 (5 bases). The starting material was blood, obtained from a patient treated with checkpoint blockade. This clonotype was sampled from a human donor with melanoma. This CDR3 is CASSPLGVTEAFF. The CDR3 bases are TGTGCCAGCAGCCCCCTGGGGGTCACTGAAGCTTTCTTT.